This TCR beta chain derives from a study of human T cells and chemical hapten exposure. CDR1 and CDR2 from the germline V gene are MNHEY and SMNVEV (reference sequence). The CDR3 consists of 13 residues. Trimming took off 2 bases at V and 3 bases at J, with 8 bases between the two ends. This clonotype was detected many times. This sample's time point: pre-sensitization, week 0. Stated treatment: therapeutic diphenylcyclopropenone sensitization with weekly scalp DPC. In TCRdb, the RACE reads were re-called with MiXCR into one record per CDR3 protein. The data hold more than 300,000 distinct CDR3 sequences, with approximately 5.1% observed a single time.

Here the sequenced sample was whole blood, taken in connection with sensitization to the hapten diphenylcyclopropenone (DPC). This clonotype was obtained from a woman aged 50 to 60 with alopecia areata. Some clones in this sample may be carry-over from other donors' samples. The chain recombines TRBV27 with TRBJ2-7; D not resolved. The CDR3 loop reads CASSLGPFYEQYF. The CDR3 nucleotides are TGTGCCAGCAGTTTAGGGCCATTCTACGAGCAGTACTTC.